This entry concerns a single T cell receptor beta chain. In the original processing: From reference gene primer amplification, estimates of nucleated cell counts were derived. Clones were sequenced by immunoSEQ multiplex PCR, and TCRdb holds only the in-frame ones, with some missing. V, J and clone size are taken as reported in that table, and D and trimming were inferred from the DNA itself. The sample holds 90,000 to 150,000 clones; more than 80% are singletons and the top ten take around 9.3%. This sample was taken from a study of blood T cell repertoires in COVID-19. For the study at large: Collection of acute and convalescent COVID-19 samples took place in the United States, Italy and Spain.

CDR3 length: 15 amino acids. V gave up 0 bases and J gave up 7 bases, with 10 bases separating them. CDR1 MNHNS and CDR2 SASEGT come from the germline V gene. Sequencing was done on a sample of peripheral blood. This receptor was identified in a human donor in a cohort sampled during active COVID-19. The genes are TRBV6-1 and TRBJ1-6, with a tentative D call TRBD1 (5 bases). The CDR3: CASSEAQGSNSPLHF. The CDR3 bases are TGTGCCAGCAGTGAAGCCCAGGGAAGCAATTCACCCCTCCACTTT.